The rows below give T cell receptor beta chains drawn from one sample of a study of blood T cell repertoires in COVID-19. Some clones are missing from TCRdb's copy, which holds only in-frame ones; the method was immunoSEQ multiplex PCR. Here the sample spans roughly 250,000 clones, around 90% being singletons. Sequencing input: PBMCs or T cells enriched from blood (not recorded which). The receptors come from a woman aged 18-35 years who had recovered from COVID-19. CDR3s include the opening cysteine and the closing phenylalanine or tryptophan. Fields, in order: clone size, J gene, D gene, V gene, CDR3 protein, CDR3 DNA. The D gene is left open where the match is weak. Not all rows give a size; the values are once, few, many and, for expanded clones, a class.

-,TRBJ2-1,TRBD2,TRBV5-1,CASNKLAGTYNEQFF,TGCGCCAGCAACAAACTAGCGGGAACATACAATGAGCAGTTCTTC
-,TRBJ2-5,-,TRBV6-5,CASSPRETQYF,TGTGCCAGCAGTCCGAGGGAGACCCAGTACTTC
-,TRBJ1-1,TRBD1,TRBV6-5,CASRAGTANTEAFF,TGTGCCAGCAGAGCCGGGACAGCGAACACTGAAGCTTTCTTT
once,TRBJ1-6,-,TRBV7-2,CASSLVGGSPLHF,TGTGCCAGCAGCTTAGTTGGGGGGTCACCCCTCCACTTT
-,TRBJ1-1,TRBD1,TRBV28,CASSLGQMNTEAFF,TGTGCCAGCAGTTTGGGACAGATGAACACTGAAGCTTTCTTT
-,TRBJ1-2,-,TRBV9,CASSVEYSPNYGYTF,TGTGCCAGCAGCGTAGAGTACAGCCCTAACTATGGCTACACCTTC
-,TRBJ1-1,-,TRBV27,CASSQMPRTEAFF,TGTGCCAGCAGCCAGATGCCGAGGACTGAAGCTTTCTTT
once,TRBJ1-1,TRBD1,TRBV29-1,CSVSQGVMNTEAFF,TGCAGCGTTTCACAGGGGGTCATGAACACTGAAGCTTTCTTT
-,TRBJ1-2,TRBD1,TRBV7-6,CASSLEDRAGGYTF,TGTGCCAGCAGCTTGGAAGACAGGGCTGGTGGCTACACCTTC
-,TRBJ2-5,TRBD2,TRBV5-4,CASSLDPGGQETQYF,TGTGCCAGCAGCTTGGATCCGGGGGGACAAGAGACCCAGTACTTC
-,TRBJ1-1,-,TRBV27,CASRAQGRNTEAFF,TGTGCCAGCAGGGCACAGGGAAGGAACACTGAAGCTTTCTTT
-,TRBJ1-2,TRBD1,TRBV11-3,CASSLPTGAGYTF,TGTGCCAGCAGCTTACCGACAGGGGCTGGCTACACCTTC
-,TRBJ2-7,-,TRBV2,CASKQDSYEQYF,TGTGCCAGCAAACAGGATTCCTACGAGCAGTACTTC
-,TRBJ1-4,TRBD1,TRBV28,CASSQGRSVMKLFF,TGTGCCAGTTCACAGGGGCGATCCGTAATGAAACTGTTTTTT
-,TRBJ1-1,TRBD1,TRBV28,CASSLLPGQGINTEAFF,TGTGCCAGCAGTTTATTACCCGGACAGGGGATTAACACTGAAGCTTTCTTT
-,TRBJ2-3,-,TRBV28,CASSWGHSTDTQYF,TGTGCCAGCAGTTGGGGACACAGCACAGATACGCAGTATTTT
-,TRBJ1-2,TRBD1,TRBV7-8,CASSSPSDRGKVPNYGYTF,TGTGCCAGCAGCTCCCCCTCCGACAGGGGAAAAGTTCCTAACTATGGCTACACCTTC
-,TRBJ2-7,TRBD2,TRBV4-2,CASSHWGLLADHEYEQYF,TGTGCCAGCAGCCATTGGGGCTTACTAGCGGACCATGAATACGAGCAGTACTTC
-,TRBJ2-3,-,TRBV10-3,CATVDGETSTDTQYF,TGTGCCACCGTCGACGGAGAAACTAGCACAGATACGCAGTATTTT
-,TRBJ2-3,TRBD1,TRBV24-1,CATRDRGTDTQYF,TGTGCCACCAGAGACAGGGGAACAGATACGCAGTATTTT
-,TRBJ1-6,TRBD1,TRBV5-1,CASSEGQLHSPLHF,TGCGCCAGCAGCGAGGGACAGCTCCATTCACCCCTCCACTTT
-,TRBJ1-5,-,TRBV9,CASFPLNQPQHF,TGTGCCAGTTTCCCCTTAAATCAGCCCCAGCATTTT
-,TRBJ1-1,TRBD1,TRBV2,CASSETGINTEAFF,TGTGCCAGCAGTGAGACAGGGATTAACACTGAAGCTTTCTTT
-,TRBJ2-7,TRBD2,TRBV3-1/TRBV3-2,CASSQEGSGGATYEQYF,TGTGCCAGCAGCCAAGAAGGGAGCGGGGGGGCCACGTACGAGCAGTACTTC
-,TRBJ1-2,-,TRBV2,CASYPGTFSGYTF,TGTGCCAGCTATCCGGGGACATTTTCTGGCTACACCTTC
-,TRBJ1-2,-,TRBV12-3/TRBV12-4,CASSPQGYNGYTF,TGTGCCAGCAGTCCGCAGGGGTATAATGGCTACACCTTC
-,TRBJ2-1,TRBD2,TRBV4-2,CASRRSSGGSYNEQFF,TGTGCCAGCAGGCGATCTAGCGGGGGCTCCTACAATGAGCAGTTCTTC
-,TRBJ1-1,-,TRBV29-1,CSGEDQGAFF,TGCAGCGGTGAGGACCAGGGAGCTTTCTTT
-,TRBJ2-2,-,TRBV27,CASSTRAGGRTGELFF,TGTGCCAGCAGTACCCGAGCTGGAGGGCGCACCGGGGAGCTGTTTTTT
once,TRBJ2-7,TRBD1,TRBV9,CASSIGQGTYEQYF,TGTGCCAGCAGCATAGGACAGGGTACCTACGAGCAGTACTTC
-,TRBJ1-1,-,TRBV11-3,CASRQEDSEAFF,TGTGCCAGCAGACAAGAGGACAGTGAAGCTTTCTTT
-,TRBJ2-1,TRBD2,TRBV7-7,CASSLGGSGRAGEQFF,TGTGCTAGCAGCTTAGGTGGTAGCGGGAGGGCCGGTGAGCAGTTCTTC
-,TRBJ2-3,TRBD2,TRBV4-1,CASSQSRLARDFTDTQYF,TGCGCCAGCAGCCAATCTAGACTAGCGCGCGACTTCACAGATACGCAGTATTTT
once,TRBJ1-2,-,TRBV7-8,CASSLMGQGRLNYGYTF,TGTGCCAGCAGCTTAATGGGGCAAGGAAGACTTAACTATGGCTACACCTTC
few,TRBJ1-1,-,TRBV14,CASSPLVVNTEAFF,TGTGCCAGCAGCCCCCTGGTAGTGAACACTGAAGCTTTCTTT
few,TRBJ2-2,-,TRBV4-2,CASSQEWYPRDTGELFF,TGTGCCAGCAGCCAAGAATGGTACCCCCGCGACACCGGGGAGCTGTTTTTT
-,TRBJ2-3,TRBD2,TRBV7-2,CASSLTSKDTQYF,TGTGCCAGCAGCTTGACTAGCAAGGATACGCAGTATTTT
-,TRBJ1-2,-,TRBV7-9,CASTRSGGLTGGYTF,TGTGCCAGCACCAGGAGCGGGGGCCTTACAGGTGGCTACACCTTC
-,TRBJ2-1,TRBD2,TRBV5-6,CASSPDQAGIAQFF,TGTGCCAGCAGCCCAGATCAAGCGGGAATCGCGCAGTTCTTC
-,TRBJ1-2,-,TRBV15,CATSRDTYGYTF,TGTGCCACCAGCAGAGATACATATGGCTACACCTTC
-,TRBJ1-6,-,TRBV7-8,CASSQGFSPLHF,TGTGCCAGCAGCCAGGGGTTTTCACCCCTCCACTTT
-,TRBJ2-3,-,TRBV4-1,CASSQDGGQSPTDTQYF,TGCGCCAGCAGCCAAGACGGGGGGCAGAGCCCCACAGATACGCAGTATTTT
-,TRBJ1-2,TRBD1,TRBV19,CASSSRQGLNGYTF,TGTGCCAGTAGTTCCAGACAGGGTCTAAATGGCTACACCTTC
-,TRBJ1-2,-,TRBV28,CASYTPNYGYTF,TGTGCCAGCTATACTCCTAACTATGGCTACACCTTC
-,TRBJ2-6,TRBD1,TRBV12-5,CASGSSGTGNSGANVLTF,TGTGCTAGTGGTTCTTCCGGGACAGGCAACTCGGGGGCCAACGTCCTGACTTTC
-,TRBJ2-7,TRBD2,TRBV27,CASSQAGAKSYEQYF,TGTGCCAGCAGTCAAGCGGGAGCAAAGTCCTACGAGCAGTACTTC
-,TRBJ1-2,-,TRBV18,CASSQRQAGGYTF,TGTGCCAGCTCCCAGCGACAGGCTGGTGGCTACACCTTC
-,TRBJ2-2,TRBD1,TRBV7-2,CASSRRQGGGELFF,TGTGCCAGCAGCCGCCGACAGGGCGGAGGGGAGCTGTTTTTT
-,TRBJ1-1,-,TRBV11-1,CASSGRENTEAFF,TGTGCCAGCAGCGGCCGGGAGAACACTGAAGCTTTCTTT
-,TRBJ1-1,-,TRBV19,CASSTGAQDSRNEAFF,TGTGCCAGTAGTACGGGTGCCCAAGACAGCCGCAATGAAGCTTTCTTT
-,TRBJ2-7,TRBD2,TRBV4-1,CASSLRDYSYEQYF,TGCGCCAGCAGCCTCCGGGACTACTCCTACGAGCAGTACTTC
-,TRBJ2-2,-,TRBV10-3,CAIKPGSNTGELFF,TGTGCCATCAAACCGGGGTCGAACACCGGGGAGCTGTTTTTT
-,TRBJ2-1,TRBD2,TRBV6-5,CASSRTSGYNEQFF,TGTGCCAGCAGCCGGACTAGCGGCTACAATGAGCAGTTCTTC
-,TRBJ1-5,TRBD1,TRBV28,CASATTGSNQPQHF,TGTGCCAGCGCCACGACAGGGTCTAATCAGCCCCAGCATTTT